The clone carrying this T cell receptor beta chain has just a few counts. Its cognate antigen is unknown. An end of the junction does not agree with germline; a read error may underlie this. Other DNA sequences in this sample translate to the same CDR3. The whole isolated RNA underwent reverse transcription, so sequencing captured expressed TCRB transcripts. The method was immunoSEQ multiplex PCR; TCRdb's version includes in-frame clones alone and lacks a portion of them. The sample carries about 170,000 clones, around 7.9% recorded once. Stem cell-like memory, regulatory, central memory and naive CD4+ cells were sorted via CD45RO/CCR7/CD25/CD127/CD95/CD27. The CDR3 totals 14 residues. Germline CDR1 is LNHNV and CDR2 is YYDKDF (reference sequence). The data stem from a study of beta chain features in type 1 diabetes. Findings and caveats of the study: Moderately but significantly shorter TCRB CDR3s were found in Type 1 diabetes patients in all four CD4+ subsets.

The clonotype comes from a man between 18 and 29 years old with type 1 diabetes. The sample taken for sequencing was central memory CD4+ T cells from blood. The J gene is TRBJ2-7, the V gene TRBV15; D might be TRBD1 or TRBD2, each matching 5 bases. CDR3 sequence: CATSREGQLYEQYF. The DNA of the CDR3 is TGCGCCACCAGCAGAGAGGGGCAGCTCTACGAGCAGTACTTC.